This passage covers 10 T cell receptor beta chains from one sample sequenced in a study of CD8 T cells in ankylosing spondylitis. TCRdb redid the calling of the 5' RACE reads with MiXCR, one entry per CDR3 protein. This table has about 130,000 distinct CDR3 sequences, about an eighth appearing once. Sequencing used blood, either unsorted or a sorted T cell fraction (not recorded which). The receptor set was obtained from a female donor with ankylosing spondylitis or in good health (not recorded which).

Points on this clonotype: A clone one base away is much larger, so this may be a read error. The chain recombines TRBV7-3 with TRBJ2-1; 9 nucleotides agree with TRBD2. Losses at the gene ends were 1 base for V and 8 bases for J; bases not matched to a gene: 6. Germline CDR1 SGHTA, CDR2 FQGTGA. This CDR3 is 15 amino acids long. The CDR3 loop reads CASSLSGGAIHEQFF. The CDR3 DNA reads TGTGCCAGCAGCTTAAGCGGGGGGGCCATCCATGAGCAGTTCTTC.

This clonotype was found many times. The J gene is TRBJ1-2, the V gene TRBV5-5; D remains unclear. V lost 3 bases to trimming and J lost 6 bases, with 15 bases between them. Germline V CDR1 and CDR2: SGHKS, YYEKEE (reference sequence). The CDR3 loop spans 14 amino acids. The DNA for the CDR3 is TGTGCCAGCAGCTGGATGACCGGAAGAAATGGCTACACCTTC. Its protein is CASSWMTGRNGYTF.

This clonotype was detected many times. The V call is TRBV7-6, the J call TRBJ1-6; TRBD1 is a possible D gene (5 bases). The V gene lost 4 bases and the J gene lost 10 bases, with 14 bases spanning the gap. The CDR3 has 14 amino acids. Germline CDR1 reads SGHVS; CDR2 reads FNYEAQ. The CDR3 DNA reads TGTGCCAGCAGCTCGGGGTGGGGCCGGTCACCCCTCCACTTT. Its translation is CASSSGWGRSPLHF. The full variable domain, in which reference TRBV7-6 and TRBJ1-6 provide the parts outside the CDR3, is GAGVSQSPRYKVTKRGQDVALRCDPISGHVSLYWYRQALGQGPEFLTYFNYEAQQDKSGLPNDRFSAERPEGSISTLTIQRTEQRDSAMYRCASSSGWGRSPLHFGNGTRLTVT.

This clonotype was seen ten or more times. The chain carries TRBV5-1 and TRBJ1-1; weak D call: TRBD1 (6 bases). Germline CDR1 is SGHRS and CDR2 is YFSETQ. The V end lost 2 bases, the J end lost 1 base, and 12 bases lay between the germline ends. The CDR3 sequence is 15 residues long. CDR3 sequence (DNA): TGCGCCAGCAGCTTCAGGGGCTCCACGAACACTGAAGCTTTCTTT. Translated: CASSFRGSTNTEAFF.

Ten or more counts support this clonotype. The rearrangement links TRBV7-9 to TRBJ2-1; D is unclear. The CDR3 totals 14 residues. The germline V gene encodes CDR1 SEHNR and CDR2 FQNEAQ (reference sequence). Deletions cut 3 bases from V and 8 bases from J, with 14 bases between. Here the CDR3 reads CASSFRTPWDEQFF. The CDR3 DNA sequence: TGTGCCAGCAGCTTCAGGACGCCCTGGGATGAGCAGTTCTTC.

Points on this clonotype: A much larger clone lies a single base off, so this may be a read error. This chain links TRBV5-1 with TRBJ1-3, with TRBD1 as a possible D gene (5 bases). This CDR3 has 15 residues. The V and J ends lost 0 bases and 8 bases respectively, with 15 bases between them. The germline CDR1 and CDR2 sequences are SGHRS and YFSETQ. The CDR3 coding sequence is TGCGCCAGCAGCTTGGACCCGACAGAGCTGGACACCATATATTTT. Protein product: CASSLDPTELDTIYF. The variable domain in full, completed from reference TRBV5-1 and TRBJ1-3, reads KAGVTQTPRYLIKTRGQQVTLSCSPISGHRSVSWYQQTPGQGLQFLFEYFSETQRNKGNFPGRFSGRQFSNSRSEMNVSTLELGDSALYLCASSLDPTELDTIYFGEGSWLTVV.

This clonotype was seen at least ten times. The chain has TRBV25-1 and TRBJ2-3; D is unresolved. There are 14 residues in the CDR3. CDR1 and CDR2 (germline): MGHDK, SYGVNS. V was shortened by 3 bases and J by 0 bases, with 7 bases between the two germline ends. Here the CDR3 DNA reads TGTGCCAGCAGTGATCCTGCTAGCACAGATACGCAGTATTTT. Its translation is CASSDPASTDTQYF.

This clonotype was found many times. The gene calls are TRBV20-1 and TRBJ2-3; no definite D call. Germline V CDR1 and CDR2: DFQATT, SNEGSKA (reference sequence). The CDR3 loop spans 13 amino acids. V was cut by 3 bases and J by 5 bases, with 12 bases left in between. The CDR3 bases are TGCAGTGCTAGGGGCTCTTTAGGAGATACGCAGTATTTT. Translating gives CSARGSLGDTQYF.

This chain links TRBV20-1 with TRBJ2-7; 7 bases are shared with TRBD1. This CDR3 region has 13 residues. Germline trimming cut 7 bases from V and 2 bases from J; bases unmatched to any gene: 8. CDR1 is DFQATT and CDR2 is SNEGSKA in the germline V gene (reference sequence). CDR3 in DNA: TGCAGTGAGCGATGGGACAGAGCCTACGAGCAGTACTTC. It specifies CSERWDRAYEQYF.

In the case of this clonotype: A much larger clone lies one base from this, so it may be a read error. This chain uses TRBV3-1 with TRBJ2-1, with D unclear. The CDR3 loop spans 15 amino acids. CDR1 is LGHDT, CDR2 YNNKEL, per germline (reference sequence). The CDR3 loop reads CAGSKSASSYNEQFF. In DNA, the CDR3 is TGTGCCGGCAGCAAGAGCGCGAGCTCCTACAATGAGCAGTTCTTC.